The 29 T cell receptor beta chains below come from one sample, sequenced in a study of cytotoxic CD8 clonotypes in ibrutinib-treated CLL. The repertoire was sequenced with immunoSEQ multiplex PCR; TCRdb's copy has only in-frame clones and lacks some. The sample yields some 300,000 clones, around four fifths seen once. The input for sequencing was PBMCs, taken before ibrutinib treatment. The receptor source for this set is a human donor with chronic lymphocytic leukemia.

The V and J genes are TRBV7-9 and TRBJ2-7; 9 bases agree with TRBD1. V trimming: 6 bases; J trimming: 1 base; junction bases outside the gene matches: 7. This CDR3 is 15 amino acids long. Germline V gene lookup returns CDR1 SEHNR and CDR2 FQNEAQ (reference sequence). CDR3 sequence: CASRPAGTGSYEQYF. The CDR3 nucleotides read TGTGCCAGCAGACCTGCCGGGACAGGGTCCTACGAGCAGTACTTC.

This sequence joins TRBV10-3 and TRBJ1-1; no firm D call. V lost 6 bases and J 4 bases, leaving 12 bases between the germline ends. Germline V gene data show CDR1 as ENHRY and CDR2 as SYGVKD. This CDR3 has 13 residues. The CDR3 is CAIRGRSGTEAFF. The DNA for the CDR3 is TGTGCCATCAGGGGCAGATCGGGCACTGAAGCTTTCTTT.

The rearrangement uses TRBV9 and TRBJ1-4, with 7 bases lining up with TRBD1. Germline trimming cut 3 bases from V and 14 bases from J; bases unmatched to any gene: 4. CDR3 length: 11 amino acids. Germline CDR1 SGDLS, CDR2 YYNGEE. This CDR3 reads CASSAEGQLFF. CDR3 coding DNA: TGTGCCAGCAGCGCAGAGGGACAGCTGTTTTTT.

There are a few counts of this clone. The rearrangement uses TRBV2 and TRBJ1-2, with D unclear. The CDR3 has 11 residues. V shed 6 bases and J shed 8 bases, with 10 bases lying between them. The germline V gene encodes CDR1 SNHLY and CDR2 FYNNEI. CDR3 sequence (DNA): TGTGCCAGCAGCCCCGTGCGCGGCTACACCTTC. Protein: CASSPVRGYTF.

This clone occurred a few times. The J gene is TRBJ1-4, the V gene TRBV6-5; D is perhaps TRBD1 (5 bases). Germline CDR1 and CDR2: MNHEY and SVGAGI. The CDR3 has 14 amino acids. The V gene lost 5 bases and the J gene lost 8 bases, with 15 bases spanning the gap. The DNA of the CDR3 is TGTGCCAGCAGTCGCAGGGAGCGCAGGGAAAAACTGTTTTTT. Protein: CASSRRERREKLFF.

The chain combines TRBV9 with TRBJ2-7; 7 nucleotides match TRBD2. The CDR3 is made up of 15 amino acids. J gave up 2 bases and V 0 bases, and 5 bases lay outside the gene matches. Germline loops: CDR1 SGDLS, CDR2 YYNGEE. CDR3: CASSVVPSGTYEQYF. DNA for the CDR3: TGTGCCAGCAGCGTAGTTCCTAGCGGAACCTACGAGCAGTACTTC.

There are a few counts of this clone. The chain links TRBV30 to TRBJ1-5, with 7 bases that match TRBD1. The CDR3 is made up of 13 amino acids. V lost 4 bases and J lost 3; bases outside the gene matches: 3. Per the germline V gene, CDR1 is GTSNPN and CDR2 is SVGIG (reference sequence). As DNA, the CDR3 is TGTGCCTGGAAGGGACAGCTCAATCAGCCCCAGCATTTT. Its protein is CAWKGQLNQPQHF.

The chain couples TRBV4-2 to TRBJ2-1, with TRBD2 matching over 12 bases. The J segment lost 4 bases and the V segment lost 3 bases, leaving 10 bases of the junction unmatched. The CDR3 is 18 residues long. The germline gives CDR1 LGHNA, CDR2 YNFKEQ. The CDR3 is CASSQPKPGTSGYNEQFF. CDR3 DNA sequence: TGTGCCAGCAGCCAGCCGAAACCCGGGACTAGCGGGTACAATGAGCAGTTCTTC.

This clone was counted once. V is TRBV19 and J is TRBJ1-1; D remains unclear. The germline V gene has CDR1 LNHDA and CDR2 SQIVND (reference sequence). The CDR3 contains 17 residues. V gave up 9 bases and J gave up 11 bases, with 34 bases separating them. The CDR3 region is CASIRSGLEDPTGEAFF. Here the CDR3 DNA reads TGTGCCAGCATCCGTTCGGGCCTAGAGGACCCGACTGGGGAGGCTTTCTTT.

The chain links TRBV9 to TRBJ1-4, with TRBD1 matching over 8 bases. Germline lookup yields CDR1 SGDLS and CDR2 YYNGEE. This CDR3 is built from 14 residues. V lost 5 bases, J lost 3 bases, and 3 bases stayed unmatched. CDR3 in DNA: TGTGCCAGCAGTGGACAGGGAGCTAATGAAAAACTGTTTTTT. Amino acid sequence: CASSGQGANEKLFF.

This chain uses TRBV27 with TRBJ1-1, with 12 bases matching TRBD1. The CDR3 contains 17 residues. Germline V gene sequence: CDR1 MNHEY, CDR2 SMNVEV (reference sequence). V was clipped by 8 bases and J by 4 bases; unmatched bases: 14. CDR3 region: CASGTGTGGRGRTEAFF. The CDR3 DNA reads as TGTGCCAGCGGAACCGGGACAGGGGGCCGAGGGCGCACTGAAGCTTTCTTT.

V is TRBV15 and J is TRBJ2-1, with D possibly being TRBD2 (6 bases). Trimming removed 5 bases at V and 5 bases at J, with 13 bases between. This CDR3 has 14 residues. The germline CDR1 and CDR2 sequences are LNHNV and YYDKDF (reference sequence). DNA for the CDR3: TGTGCCACCAGCTCTCGCGGGAAAAACAATGAGCAGTTCTTC. It encodes CATSSRGKNNEQFF.

The V call is TRBV6-6, the J call TRBJ2-1; D gene ambiguous. CDR3 length equals 12 residues. Germline V gene lookup returns CDR1 MNHNY and CDR2 SVGAGI (reference sequence). Deletions cut 2 bases from V and 3 bases from J, with 2 bases between. The CDR3 spells CASSYVYNEQFF. The CDR3 DNA sequence: TGTGCCAGCAGTTACGTCTACAATGAGCAGTTCTTC.

The genes are TRBV7-9 and TRBJ2-1; 7 bases are shared with TRBD1. The CDR3 loop spans 13 amino acids. Germline V gene lookup returns CDR1 SEHNR and CDR2 FQNEAQ (reference sequence). V was pared by 3 bases and J by 15 bases, with 11 bases of the junction left unmatched. This CDR3 reads CASSFNRDSLLFF. The CDR3 nucleotides are TGTGCCAGCAGCTTTAACCGGGACAGCCTTCTGTTCTTC.

V and J are TRBV11-2 and TRBJ2-6, with a weak D call TRBD2 (6 bases). Per germline, CDR1 SGHAT and CDR2 FQNNGV. Trimming took off 2 bases at V and 2 bases at J, with 10 bases between the two ends. The CDR3 extends over 16 amino acids. The CDR3 DNA sequence: TGTGCCAGCAGCTTATTCGGGAGTGCTGGGGCCAACGTCCTGACTTTC. Translating gives CASSLFGSAGANVLTF.

The chain links TRBV29-1 to TRBJ1-2; 7 bases map to TRBD1. The CDR3 loop spans 11 amino acids. The germline V gene encodes CDR1 SQVTM and CDR2 ANQGSEA. V gave up 7 bases and J gave up 8 bases; unmatched junction bases: 7. DNA for the CDR3: TGCAGCGGGGGAGGGGGCAACGGCTACACCTTC. Encoded protein: CSGGGGNGYTF.

This chain joins TRBV14 and TRBJ2-7; 11 nucleotides line up with TRBD2. Unmatched junction bases numbered 16, after V lost 3 bases and J lost 3 bases. The CDR3 spans 19 residues. The V gene's germline CDR1 is SGHDN and CDR2 FVKESK. CDR3: CASSHLGPLAGEGNYEQYF. CDR3 nucleotides: TGTGCCAGCAGCCATTTAGGGCCACTAGCGGGAGAAGGCAACTACGAGCAGTACTTC.

This clone has only a few counts. The V call is TRBV5-4, the J call TRBJ1-2; the D is unclear. This CDR3 comprises 15 residues. The V end was cut by 0 bases, the J end by 3 bases, with 12 bases between. Germline V gene sequence: CDR1 SGHNT, CDR2 YYREEE (reference sequence). CDR3 sequence (DNA): TGTGCCAGCAGCTTGGAAGGAGGGTTTGACTATGGCTACACCTTC. Its translation: CASSLEGGFDYGYTF.

This rearrangement joins TRBV11-2 to TRBJ2-2, with TRBD2 identical over 8 bases. J was trimmed by 2 bases and V by 6 bases; bases with no gene match: 8. The CDR3 has 16 residues. Germline V CDR1 and CDR2: SGHAT, FQNNGV. Written as DNA, the CDR3 is TGTGCCAGCAGGCCCCGAGGGACTAGAAACACCGGGGAGCTGTTTTTT. It encodes CASRPRGTRNTGELFF.

This chain connects TRBV4-2 to TRBJ2-1, with 7 bases fitting TRBD1. The CDR3 sequence is 13 residues long. Per the germline V gene, CDR1 is LGHNA and CDR2 is YNFKEQ. V lost 1 base to trimming and J lost 7 bases; unmatched junction nucleotides: 1. CDR3 in DNA: TGTGCCAGCAGCCAAGTACAGGGGAATGAGCAGTTCTTC. As protein: CASSQVQGNEQFF.

This chain connects TRBV6-5 to TRBJ2-2, with 7 bases identical to TRBD2. CDR1 and CDR2 (germline): MNHEY, SVGAGI. The trim removed 10 bases at V and 6 bases at J, leaving 14 bases unmatched. This CDR3 spans 15 amino acids. As DNA, the CDR3 is TGTGCCACCATCTCACCCTACGGGAGGTCCGGGGAGCTGTTTTTT. Amino acids: CATISPYGRSGELFF.

This clone occurred a few times. The chain joins TRBV19 to TRBJ2-7, with D unresolved. This CDR3 spans 14 amino acids. Trimming removed 5 bases from V and 1 base from J, with 12 bases in between. Germline lookup yields CDR1 LNHDA and CDR2 SQIVND (reference sequence). In nucleotides, the CDR3 is TGTGCCAGTAGTCCTATGACACCTTCCTACGAGCAGTACTTC. This gives the protein CASSPMTPSYEQYF.

This chain joins TRBV27 and TRBJ2-5; D unresolved. The J call may not be correct, given that the DNA end is closer to TRBJ2-7. The CDR3 runs to 14 residues. Germline CDR1 is MNHEY and CDR2 is SMNVEV (reference sequence). Here the CDR3 reads CASSMGTTGSEQYF. The CDR3 DNA follows: TGTGCCAGCAGCATGGGTACCACTGGAAGCGAGCAGTACTTC.

The V call is TRBV11-2, the J call TRBJ2-7, with 11 bases lining up with TRBD2. Germline CDR1 SGHAT, CDR2 FQNNGV. V lost 0 bases to trimming and J lost 7 bases; unmatched junction nucleotides: 2. CDR3 length: 14 amino acids. CDR3 protein: CASSLDRLAGEQYF. Written as DNA, the CDR3 is TGTGCCAGCAGCTTAGACCGACTAGCGGGGGAGCAGTACTTC.

This chain connects TRBV20-1 to TRBJ1-2; D is undetermined. Germline-derived CDR1 and CDR2 are DFQATT and SNEGSKA (reference sequence). The CDR3 runs to 11 residues. V was pared by 5 bases and J by 7 bases, with 11 bases between. The CDR3 sequence is CSAPGPSGYTF. In DNA, the CDR3 is TGCAGTGCTCCAGGCCCGTCTGGCTACACCTTC.

The V and J genes are TRBV7-2 and TRBJ2-1; 10 bases fit TRBD2. This CDR3 is built from 16 residues. Germline V gene lookup returns CDR1 SGHTA and CDR2 FQGNSA. After removal of 4 bases from V and 4 bases from J, the junction contained 7 bases not matched to a gene. The CDR3 sequence: CASSSPGLAVYNEQFF. The CDR3 DNA reads as TGTGCCAGCAGCTCGCCCGGACTAGCGGTATACAATGAGCAGTTCTTC.

This chain links TRBV9 with TRBJ2-1, with 8 nucleotides matching TRBD2. This CDR3 spans 15 amino acids. Losses at the gene ends were 4 bases for V and 5 bases for J; bases not matched to a gene: 8. Germline CDR1 is SGDLS and CDR2 is YYNGEE. The CDR3 loop reads CASSPGGLLHNEQFF. CDR3 in DNA: TGTGCCAGCAGCCCGGGGGGGTTGTTACACAATGAGCAGTTCTTC. The whole variable domain, remainder taken from reference TRBV9 and TRBJ2-1, is DSGVTQTPKHLITATGQRVTLRCSPRSGDLSVYWYQQSLDQGLQFLIQYYNGEERAKGNILERFSAQQFPDLHSELNLSSLELGDSALYFCASSPGGLLHNEQFFGPGTRLTVL.

The gene calls are TRBV30 and TRBJ1-3; D might be TRBD1 (5 bases). This CDR3 spans 14 amino acids. Germline V lookup: CDR1 GTSNPN, CDR2 SVGIG (reference sequence). The V gene lost 4 bases and the J gene lost 0 bases, with 10 bases spanning the gap. The CDR3 spells CAWNTDSSGNTIYF. The CDR3 nucleotides are TGTGCCTGGAACACAGACAGCTCTGGAAACACCATATATTTT.

V and J are TRBV28 and TRBJ2-2; tentatively, D is TRBD1 (6 bases). With 4 bases removed from V and 3 bases from J, the gap between germline ends came to 18 bases. The CDR3 sequence is 17 residues long. Germline assignment: CDR1 MDHEN and CDR2 SYDVKM. For the CDR3, the DNA is TGTGCCAGCAGTTCCCCGGAGGCTGGGGGCGACACCGGGGAGCTGTTTTTT. Protein sequence: CASSSPEAGGDTGELFF.